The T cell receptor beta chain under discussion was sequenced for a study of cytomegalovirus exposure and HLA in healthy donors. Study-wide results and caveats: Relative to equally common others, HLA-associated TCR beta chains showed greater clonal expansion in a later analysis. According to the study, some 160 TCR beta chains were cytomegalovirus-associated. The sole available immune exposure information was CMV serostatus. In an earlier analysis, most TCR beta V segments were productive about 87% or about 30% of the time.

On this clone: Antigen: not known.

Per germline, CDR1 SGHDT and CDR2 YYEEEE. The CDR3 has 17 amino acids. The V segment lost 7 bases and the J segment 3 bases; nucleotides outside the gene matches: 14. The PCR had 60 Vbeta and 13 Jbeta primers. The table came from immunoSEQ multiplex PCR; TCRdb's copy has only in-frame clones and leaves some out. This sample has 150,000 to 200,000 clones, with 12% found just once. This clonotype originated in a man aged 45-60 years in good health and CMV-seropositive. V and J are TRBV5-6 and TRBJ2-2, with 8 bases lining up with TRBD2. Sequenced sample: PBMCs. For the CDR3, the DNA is TGTGCCAGCGCTTCCCCAACGGGACTAGGATACACCGGGGAGCTGTTTTTT. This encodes CASASPTGLGYTGELFF.